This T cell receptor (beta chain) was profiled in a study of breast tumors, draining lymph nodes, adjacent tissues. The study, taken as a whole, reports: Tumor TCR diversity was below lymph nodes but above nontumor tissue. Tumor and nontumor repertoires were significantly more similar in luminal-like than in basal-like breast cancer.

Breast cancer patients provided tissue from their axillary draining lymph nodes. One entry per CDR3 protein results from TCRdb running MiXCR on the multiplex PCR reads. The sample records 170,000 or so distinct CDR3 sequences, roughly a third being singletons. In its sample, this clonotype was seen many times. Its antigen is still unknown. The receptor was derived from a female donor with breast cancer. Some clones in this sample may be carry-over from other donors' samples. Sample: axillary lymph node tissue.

The CDR3 loop is CASRVGRDEKLFF. CDR3 sequence (DNA): TGTGCCAGCCGAGTCGGCAGGGATGAAAAACTGTTTTTT. This sequence joins TRBV6-4 and TRBJ1-4, with D possibly being TRBD1 (5 bases). The V end was cut by 8 bases, the J end by 6 bases, with 13 bases between. CDR1 is MRHNA and CDR2 is SNTAGT in the germline V gene. This CDR3 spans 13 amino acids.